What follows is one TCR beta chain and its context. The CDR3 has 13 residues. The junction had 1 base not matched to a gene; V was cut back by 2 bases and J by 4 bases. Germline V gene data show CDR1 as MNHEY and CDR2 as SMNVEV (reference sequence). This entry belongs to a study of blood T cell repertoires in COVID-19. About the study: For recovered donors of Cohort 3, there were two negative PCRs, clearance, or symptom resolution. The samples span acute and convalescent COVID-19 from the United States, Italy and Spain.

Participant-reported clinical history was the basis for cohort assignment. Per the original data handling: Reference gene primer amplification in the assay estimated nucleated cell counts. Sequencing used immunoSEQ multiplex PCR; TCRdb keeps in-frame clones, though not all of them. V and J calls and clone size follow that table, whereas D and trimming were derived from the DNA. The sample yields under 150,000 clones, about 87% seen once. This chain uses TRBV27 with TRBJ2-5, with 7 positions matching TRBD1. The sample consisted of PBMCs or T cells enriched from blood (not recorded which). The sequence was obtained from a man between 45 and 60 years old in a cohort exposed to, infected with or recovered from COVID-19 (not recorded which). The DNA for the CDR3 is TGTGCCAGCAGTTTAAAGGGGGCAGAGACCCAGTACTTC. Amino acids: CASSLKGAETQYF.